These T cell receptor beta chains were read from a single sample in a study of breast tumors, draining lymph nodes, adjacent tissues. Each CDR3 protein is one row after TCRdb ran MiXCR on the multiplex PCR reads. The data hold more than 50,000 distinct CDR3 sequences, with over 40% observed a single time. The sequenced material came from breast tumor tissue. The origin of the receptors is a female donor with breast cancer. Some clones in this sample may be carry-over from other donors' samples. CDR3s include the opening cysteine and the closing phenylalanine or tryptophan. The D gene is left open where the match is weak. For some rows the clone size is stated as once, few or many, or as a class when expanded; others skip it.

abundance,v_gene,j_gene,d_gene,CDR3nt,CDR3aa
many,TRBV24-1,TRBJ2-2,.,TGTGCCACCGGGGGCAACACCGGGGAGCTGTTTTTT,CATGGNTGELFF
many,TRBV7-7,TRBJ1-1,.,TGTGCTAGCTCTAAGGGGCCGAACACTGAAGCTTTCTTT,CASSKGPNTEAFF
many,TRBV20-1,TRBJ2-1,TRBD2,TGCAGTGCTAGAGGTGCGGGGGGCTCCTACAATGAGCAGTTCTTC,CSARGAGGSYNEQFF
many,TRBV12-3/TRBV12-4,TRBJ2-1,.,TGTGCCAGCAGTTCCCCTTCGATACCCAACAATGAGCAGTTCTTC,CASSSPSIPNNEQFF
many,TRBV5-1,TRBJ2-3,TRBD2,TGCGCCAGCAGCTTGTTACGTACGGGGGGGCAGGCAGATACGCAGTATTTT,CASSLLRTGGQADTQYF
many,TRBV25-1,TRBJ2-2,.,TGTGCCACCGGGGGAGGGGAGCTGTTTTTT,CATGGGELFF
once,TRBV5-5,TRBJ1-5,.,TGTGCCAGCAGCCCCACTCAGGGGCGGGAGACCCAGCATTTT,CASSPTQGRETQHF
many,TRBV15,TRBJ2-5,.,TGTGCCACCAGCAGAGATTGGGAGACCCAGTACTTC,CATSRDWETQYF
.,TRBV15,TRBJ1-1,.,TGTGCCACCAGCAGCGGCGGGAGGACTGAAGCTTTCTTT,CATSSGGRTEAFF
.,TRBV7-9,TRBJ1-4,.,TGTGCCAGCAGCTTATACACTGAAAAACTGTTTTTT,CASSLYTEKLFF
many,TRBV7-9,TRBJ2-7,TRBD1,TGTGCCAGCAGCCGGGACAGGGGGTGCTACGAGCAGTACTTC,CASSRDRGCYEQYF
.,TRBV2,TRBJ2-5,.,TGTGCCAGCAGTGAAGCGGGGGTACCCCAAGAGACCCAGTACTTC,CASSEAGVPQETQYF
many,TRBV5-8,TRBJ2-5,TRBD2,TGTGCCAGCAGCTTTTCTCTAGCGGGGGGCCAAGAGACCCAGTACTTC,CASSFSLAGGQETQYF
many,TRBV7-9,TRBJ2-1,TRBD2,TGTGCCAGCAGCGAGACTAGCGGGGGCTACAATGAGCAGTTCTTC,CASSETSGGYNEQFF
.,TRBV7-9,TRBJ2-5,.,TGTGCCAGCAACAACAGGGACTCTTGGGAGACCCAGTACTTC,CASNNRDSWETQYF
.,TRBV9,TRBJ1-2,TRBD1,TGTGCTAGCTACAGGGGGCAGGGCTATGGCTACACCTTC,CASYRGQGYGYTF
.,TRBV2,TRBJ1-3,.,TGTGCCAGCGGGGCGAGTACGAACACCATATATTTT,CASGASTNTIYF
many,TRBV12-3/TRBV12-4,TRBJ2-2,TRBD2,TGTGCCAGCAGCCCGAGCGGGGGGGCCGGATCCGGGGAGCTGTTTTTT,CASSPSGGAGSGELFF